A single T cell receptor beta chain is shown here with its context. These data originate in a study of blood T cell repertoires in COVID-19. Across the whole study: Both acute and convalescent COVID-19 samples were obtained from the United States, Italy and Spain.

This CDR3 spans 16 amino acids. V was pared by 5 bases and J by 7 bases, with 10 bases of the junction left unmatched. CDR1 and CDR2 from the germline V gene are SNHLY and FYNNEI. Repertoires were generated with immunoSEQ multiplex PCR, while TCRdb's copy carries only in-frame clones and drops some. This table has about 160,000 clones, roughly 80% appearing once. Patients from Seattle were sampled longitudinally, starting during active infection. Sequenced: peripheral blood. This clonotype was sampled from a woman in her thirties or forties with COVID-19, enrolled during active disease. This sequence joins TRBV2 and TRBJ2-2; TRBD2 matches 10 bases. CDR3 amino acids: CASSPRAAGGIGELFF. DNA for the CDR3: TGTGCCAGCAGTCCCCGAGCAGCGGGGGGGATCGGGGAGCTGTTTTTT.